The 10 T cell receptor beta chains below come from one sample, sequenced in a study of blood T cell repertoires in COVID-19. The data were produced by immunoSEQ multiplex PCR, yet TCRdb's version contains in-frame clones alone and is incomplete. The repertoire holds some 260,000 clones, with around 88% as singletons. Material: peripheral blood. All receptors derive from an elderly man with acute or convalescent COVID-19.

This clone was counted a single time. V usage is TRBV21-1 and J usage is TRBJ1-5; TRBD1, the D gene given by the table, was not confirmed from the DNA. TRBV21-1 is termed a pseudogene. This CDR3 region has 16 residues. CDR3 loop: CASSKRSGHSNQPQHF. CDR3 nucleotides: TGTGCCAGCAGCAAGCGATCAGGGCATAGCAATCAGCCCCAGCATTTT.

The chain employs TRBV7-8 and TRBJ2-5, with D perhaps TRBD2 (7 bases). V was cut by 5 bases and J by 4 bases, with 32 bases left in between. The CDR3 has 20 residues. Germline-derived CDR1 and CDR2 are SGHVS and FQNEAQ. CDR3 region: CASSPSPPVRGRHARETQYF. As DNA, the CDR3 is TGTGCCAGCAGCCCTTCGCCACCCGTGCGGGGGCGGCATGCTCGAGAGACCCAGTACTTC.

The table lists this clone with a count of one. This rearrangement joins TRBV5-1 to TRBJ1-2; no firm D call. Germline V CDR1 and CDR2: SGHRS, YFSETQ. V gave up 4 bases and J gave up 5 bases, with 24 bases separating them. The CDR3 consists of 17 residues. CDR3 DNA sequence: TGCGCCAGCAGCCCGGACCCCGGAATTCAACGGGGTTATGGCTACACCTTC. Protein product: CASSPDPGIQRGYGYTF.

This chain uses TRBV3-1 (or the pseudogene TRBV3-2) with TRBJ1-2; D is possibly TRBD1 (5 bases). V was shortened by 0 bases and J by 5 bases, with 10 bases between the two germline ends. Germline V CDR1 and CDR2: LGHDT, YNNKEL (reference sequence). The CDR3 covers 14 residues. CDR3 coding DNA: TGTGCCAGCAGCCAAGATCATGGGGGGTATGGCTACACCTTC. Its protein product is CASSQDHGGYGYTF.

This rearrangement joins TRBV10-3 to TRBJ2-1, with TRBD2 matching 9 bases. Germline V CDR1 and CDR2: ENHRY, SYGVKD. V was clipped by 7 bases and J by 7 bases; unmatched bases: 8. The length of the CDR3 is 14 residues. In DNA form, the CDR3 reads TGTGCCATCAAACCTAGCGGGGAGCCTAATGAGCAGTTCTTC. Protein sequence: CAIKPSGEPNEQFF.

CDR3 sequence reads: CASSLMQGSNTGELFF. DNA of the CDR3: TGTGCCAGCAGCTTAATGCAGGGGTCGAACACCGGGGAGCTGTTTTTT. The J gene is TRBJ2-2, the V gene TRBV13, with D possibly matching TRBD1 (6 bases). The germline gives CDR1 PRHDT, CDR2 FYEKMQ (reference sequence). V gave up 2 bases and J gave up 0 bases, with 10 bases separating them. The CDR3 has 16 amino acids.

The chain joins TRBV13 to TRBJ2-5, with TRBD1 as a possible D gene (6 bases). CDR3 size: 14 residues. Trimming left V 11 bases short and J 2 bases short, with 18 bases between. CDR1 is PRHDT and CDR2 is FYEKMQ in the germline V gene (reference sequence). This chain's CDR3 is CAAGRGSVQETQYF. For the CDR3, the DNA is TGTGCCGCGGGCAGGGGATCAGTTCAAGAGACCCAGTACTTC.

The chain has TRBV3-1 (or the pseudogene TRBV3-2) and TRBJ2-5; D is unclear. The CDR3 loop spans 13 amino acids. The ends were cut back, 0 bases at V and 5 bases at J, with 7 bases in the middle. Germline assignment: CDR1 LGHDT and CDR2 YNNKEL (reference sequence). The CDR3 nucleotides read TGTGCCAGCAGCCAAGATCCCCAGGAGACCCAGTACTTC. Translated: CASSQDPQETQYF.

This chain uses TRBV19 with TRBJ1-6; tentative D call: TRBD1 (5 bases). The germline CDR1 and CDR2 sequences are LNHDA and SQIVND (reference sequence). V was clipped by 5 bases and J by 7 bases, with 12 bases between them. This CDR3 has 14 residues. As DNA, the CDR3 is TGTGCCAGTAGTGGCAGGGAGGGGAATTCACCCCTCCACTTT. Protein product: CASSGREGNSPLHF.

CDR3 residues: CASNPLGRGNTGELFF. In DNA form, the CDR3 reads TGTGCCAGCAACCCGCTTGGCAGGGGAAACACCGGGGAGCTGTTTTTT. The chain uses TRBV28 and TRBJ2-2; D is perhaps TRBD1 (6 bases). Trimming removed 7 bases at V and 2 bases at J, with 17 bases between. Per germline, CDR1 MDHEN and CDR2 SYDVKM. CDR3 size: 16 residues.